Sequencing of this T cell receptor (beta chain) was carried out in a study of vaccination effects on CD4 cells after COVID-19. This clone was counted between two and nine times. Its antigen is unknown. Having been cultured for ten to eleven days, the cells underwent CD4+ T cell isolation. None of these healthy vaccinees had been infected with SARS-CoV-2 before vaccination. The CDR3 consists of 14 residues. The germline gives CDR1 LGHNA, CDR2 YSLEER. V was cut by 0 bases and J by 4 bases, with 9 bases left in between. Libraries were prepared by immunoSEQ multiplex PCR; TCRdb keeps only in-frame clonotypes and omits some of them. The sample shows 50,000 or so clones, over 50% of them seen only once.

V gene TRBV4-3 combines with J gene TRBJ1-2; the D is unclear. The TCR comes from a human donor who received a COVID-19 vaccine. Specimen: CD4+ T cells from PBMCs cultured without peptide, collected before COVID-19 vaccination. DNA for the CDR3: TGCGCCAGCAGCCAAGAGGGTAGGCCCTATGGCTACACCTTC. Protein product: CASSQEGRPYGYTF.